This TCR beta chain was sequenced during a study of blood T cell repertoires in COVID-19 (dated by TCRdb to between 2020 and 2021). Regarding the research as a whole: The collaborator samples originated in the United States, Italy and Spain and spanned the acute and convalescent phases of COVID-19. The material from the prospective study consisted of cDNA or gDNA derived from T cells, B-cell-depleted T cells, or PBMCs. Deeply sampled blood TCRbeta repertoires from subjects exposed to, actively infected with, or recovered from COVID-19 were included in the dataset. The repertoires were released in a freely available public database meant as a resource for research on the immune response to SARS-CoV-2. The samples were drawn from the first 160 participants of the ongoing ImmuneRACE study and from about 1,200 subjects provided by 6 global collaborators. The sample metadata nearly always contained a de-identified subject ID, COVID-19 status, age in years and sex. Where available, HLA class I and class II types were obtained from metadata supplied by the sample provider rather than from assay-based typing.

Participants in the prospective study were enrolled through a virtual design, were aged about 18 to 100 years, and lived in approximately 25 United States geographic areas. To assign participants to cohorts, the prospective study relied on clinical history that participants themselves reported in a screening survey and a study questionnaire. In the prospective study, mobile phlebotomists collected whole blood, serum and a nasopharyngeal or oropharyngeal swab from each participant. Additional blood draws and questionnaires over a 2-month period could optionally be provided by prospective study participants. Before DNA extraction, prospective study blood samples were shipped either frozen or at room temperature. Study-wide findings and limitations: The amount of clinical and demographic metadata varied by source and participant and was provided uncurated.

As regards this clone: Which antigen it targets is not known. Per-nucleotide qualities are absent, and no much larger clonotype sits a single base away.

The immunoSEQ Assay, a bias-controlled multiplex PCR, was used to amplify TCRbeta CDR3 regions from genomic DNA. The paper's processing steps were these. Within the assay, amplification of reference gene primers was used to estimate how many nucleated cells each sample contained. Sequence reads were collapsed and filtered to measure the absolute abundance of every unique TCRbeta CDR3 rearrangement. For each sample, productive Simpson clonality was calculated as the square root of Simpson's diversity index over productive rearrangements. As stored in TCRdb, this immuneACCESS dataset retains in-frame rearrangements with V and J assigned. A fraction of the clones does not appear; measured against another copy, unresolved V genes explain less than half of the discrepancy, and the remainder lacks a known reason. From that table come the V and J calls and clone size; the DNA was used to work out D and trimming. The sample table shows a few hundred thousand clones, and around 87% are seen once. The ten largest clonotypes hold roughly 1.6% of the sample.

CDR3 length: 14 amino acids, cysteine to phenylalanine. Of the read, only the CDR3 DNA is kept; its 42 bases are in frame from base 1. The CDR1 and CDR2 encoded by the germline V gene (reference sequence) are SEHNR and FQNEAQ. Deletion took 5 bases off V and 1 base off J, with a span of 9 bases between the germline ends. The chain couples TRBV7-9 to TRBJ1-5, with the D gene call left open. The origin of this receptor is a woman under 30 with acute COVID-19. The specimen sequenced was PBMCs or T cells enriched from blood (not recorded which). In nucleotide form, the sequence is TGTGCCAGCAGCCCGGGGTGGAGCAATCAGCCCCAGCATTTT. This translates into CASSPGWSNQPQHF.